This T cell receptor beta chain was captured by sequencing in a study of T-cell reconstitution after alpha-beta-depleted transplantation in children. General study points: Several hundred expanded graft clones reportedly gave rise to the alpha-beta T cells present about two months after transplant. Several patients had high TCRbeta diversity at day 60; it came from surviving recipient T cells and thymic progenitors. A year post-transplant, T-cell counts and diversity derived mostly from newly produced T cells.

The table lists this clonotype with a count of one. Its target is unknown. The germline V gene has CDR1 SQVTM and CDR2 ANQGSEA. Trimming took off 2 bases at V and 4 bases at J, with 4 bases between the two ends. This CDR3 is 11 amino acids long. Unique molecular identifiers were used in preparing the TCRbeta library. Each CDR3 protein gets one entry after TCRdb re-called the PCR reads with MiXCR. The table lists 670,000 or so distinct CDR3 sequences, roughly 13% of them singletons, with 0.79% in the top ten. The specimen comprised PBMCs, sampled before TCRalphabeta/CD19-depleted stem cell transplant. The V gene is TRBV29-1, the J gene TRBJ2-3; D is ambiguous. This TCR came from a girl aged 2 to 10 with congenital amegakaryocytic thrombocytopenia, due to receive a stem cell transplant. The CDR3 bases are TGCAGCGTTGAAAAGTCAGATACGCAGTATTTT. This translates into CSVEKSDTQYF.